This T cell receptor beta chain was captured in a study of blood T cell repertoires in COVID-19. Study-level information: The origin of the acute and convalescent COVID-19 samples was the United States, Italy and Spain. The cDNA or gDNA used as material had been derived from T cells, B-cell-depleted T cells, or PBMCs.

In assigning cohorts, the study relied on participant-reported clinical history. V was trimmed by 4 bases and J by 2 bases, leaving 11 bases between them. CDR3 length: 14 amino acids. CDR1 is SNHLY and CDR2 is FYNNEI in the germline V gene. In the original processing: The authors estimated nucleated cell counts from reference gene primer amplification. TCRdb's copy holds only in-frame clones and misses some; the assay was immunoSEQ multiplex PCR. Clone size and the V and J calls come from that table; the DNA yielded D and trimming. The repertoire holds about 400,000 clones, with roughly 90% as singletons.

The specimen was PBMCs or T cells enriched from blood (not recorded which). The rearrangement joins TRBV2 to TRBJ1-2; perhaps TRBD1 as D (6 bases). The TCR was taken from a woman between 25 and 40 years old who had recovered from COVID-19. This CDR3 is CASSAGVENYGYTF. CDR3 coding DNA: TGTGCCAGCAGTGCAGGGGTTGAAAACTATGGCTACACCTTC.